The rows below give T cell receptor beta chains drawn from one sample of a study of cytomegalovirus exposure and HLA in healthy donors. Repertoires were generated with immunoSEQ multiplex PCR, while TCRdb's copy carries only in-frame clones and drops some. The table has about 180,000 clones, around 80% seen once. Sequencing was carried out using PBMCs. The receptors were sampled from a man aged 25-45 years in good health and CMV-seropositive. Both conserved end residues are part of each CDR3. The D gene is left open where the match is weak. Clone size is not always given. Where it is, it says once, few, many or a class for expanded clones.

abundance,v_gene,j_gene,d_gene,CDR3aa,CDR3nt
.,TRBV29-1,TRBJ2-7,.,CSATRDPENGIAVSYEQYF,TGCAGCGCAACCCGTGACCCAGAGAATGGGATAGCGGTCTCCTACGAGCAGTACTTC
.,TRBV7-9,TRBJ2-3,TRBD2,CASTRVLAGTFSTDTQYF,TGTGCCAGCACCCGAGTCCTAGCGGGGACTTTTAGCACAGATACGCAGTATTTT
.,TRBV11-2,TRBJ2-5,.,CASRLQETQYF,TGTGCCAGCAGACTACAAGAGACCCAGTACTTC
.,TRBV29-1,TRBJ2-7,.,CSVVVRYEQYF,TGCAGCGTTGTTGTCCGCTACGAGCAGTACTTC
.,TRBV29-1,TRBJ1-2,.,CSVERPGNYGYTF,TGCAGCGTTGAAAGGCCCGGGAACTATGGCTACACCTTC
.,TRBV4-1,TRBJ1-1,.,CASSPGGNGGNTEAFF,TGCGCCAGCAGCCCCGGGGGGAATGGCGGGAACACTGAAGCTTTCTTT
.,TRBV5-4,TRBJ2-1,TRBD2,CASSLDATSGRANEQFF,TGTGCCAGCAGCTTGGATGCCACTAGCGGGAGGGCCAATGAGCAGTTCTTC
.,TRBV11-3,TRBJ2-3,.,CASSPRQQGYTDTQYF,TGTGCCAGCAGCCCCAGACAGCAGGGGTACACAGATACGCAGTATTTT
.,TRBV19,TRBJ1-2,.,CASTIGGYGYTF,TGTGCCAGTACTATAGGAGGGTATGGCTACACCTTC
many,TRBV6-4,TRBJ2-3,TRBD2,CASSDQAGATDTQYF,TGTGCCAGCAGTGACCAAGCGGGAGCTACAGATACGCAGTATTTT
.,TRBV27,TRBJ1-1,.,CASGVGAGAFLNTEAFF,TGTGCCAGCGGCGTTGGGGCAGGGGCGTTTTTGAACACTGAAGCTTTCTTT
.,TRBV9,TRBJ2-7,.,CASSVDAVTYEQYF,TGTGCCAGCAGCGTAGACGCGGTTACCTACGAGCAGTACTTC
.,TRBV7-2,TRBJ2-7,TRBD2,CASSYGRASYEQYF,TGTGCCAGCAGCTACGGGAGGGCCTCCTACGAGCAGTACTTC
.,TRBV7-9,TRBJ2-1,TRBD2,CASNKQRDGYNEQFF,TGTGCCAGCAATAAACAGCGGGACGGCTACAATGAGCAGTTCTTC
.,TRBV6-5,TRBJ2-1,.,CASSWSPLPPYNEQFF,TGTGCCAGCAGTTGGTCGCCACTACCCCCCTACAATGAGCAGTTCTTC
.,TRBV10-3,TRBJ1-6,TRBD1,CAIRGQGSSPLHF,TGTGCCATCAGGGGACAGGGGAGTTCACCCCTCCACTTT
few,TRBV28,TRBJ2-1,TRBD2,CASSPPLAGQGDEQFF,TGTGCCAGCAGCCCCCCACTAGCGGGTCAAGGCGATGAGCAGTTCTTC